Detailed here is one TCR beta chain. Its antigen is unidentified. An Oncomine TCR Beta short-read assay was used to sequence the DNA from cultured CD4+ T cells. Using its own MiXCR run on the PCR reads, TCRdb lists one record per CDR3 protein. The profile shows approximately 9,600 distinct CDR3 sequences, 30% of them singletons. The CDR3 has 11 residues. Trimming cost V 3 bases and J 14 bases; bases outside gene matches: 3. Germline-derived CDR1 and CDR2 are SGHAT and FQNNGV. The data derive from a study of vaccination and CD4 T cells after COVID-19. Noted treatment: approximately nine-day PBMC culture with coronavirus spike peptide pools or control peptides (ViraFEST assay).

Sequenced here: CD4+ T cells from blood, cultured in vitro, sampled after SARS-CoV-2 vaccination. This chain uses TRBV11-2 with TRBJ2-1; TRBD1 aligns across 8 bases. This TCR was sampled from a human donor who had recovered from COVID-19. The CDR3 protein is CASSLSGGEFF. CDR3 nucleotides: TGTGCCAGCAGCTTGTCAGGGGGCGAGTTCTTC.